This entry concerns a single TCR beta chain. Its antigen is not known. V shed 5 bases, J shed 2 bases, and the junction held 3 bases outside the gene matches. The CDR3 extends over 14 amino acids. Germline V gives CDR1 SEHNR, CDR2 FQNEAQ (reference sequence). The data belong to a study of cytomegalovirus exposure and HLA in healthy donors. Turning to the study itself: One earlier analysis, a look at 180 million or so T cells, found about 100 million unique TCR beta sequences. Study findings and constraints: Association of a missense DCLRE1C variant with TCR beta V- and J-gene trimming was reported in a later analysis. CMV serostatus was the only recorded immune exposure for donors.

PCR amplification relied on 60 Vbeta primers (plus 13 Jbeta primers). Profiling relied on immunoSEQ multiplex PCR, and the TCRdb table lists in-frame clones only, not all of them. The repertoire holds about 150,000 clones, with 60% to 80% as singletons. The source is a male donor in good health and CMV-seronegative. The specimen sequenced was PBMCs. J is TRBJ2-3 and V is TRBV7-9; TRBD2 agrees at 8 bases. CDR3: CASSIGLATDTQYF. DNA of the CDR3: TGTGCCAGCAGCATAGGACTAGCCACAGATACGCAGTATTTT.